Each of the 27 T cell receptor beta chains below was sequenced from the same sample in a study of blood T cell repertoires in COVID-19. The table came from immunoSEQ multiplex PCR; TCRdb's copy has only in-frame clones and leaves some out. The top ten clones hold about a sixth of a sample with under 150,000 clones, approximately 84% of them seen once. Material for sequencing was peripheral blood. The receptor set was obtained from a woman older than 75 with acute or convalescent COVID-19.

The rearrangement uses TRBV7-6 and TRBJ2-1; 7 bases line up with TRBD2. Germline CDR1 reads SGHVS; CDR2 reads FNYEAQ. V gave up 2 bases and J gave up 2 bases; unmatched junction bases: 3. The CDR3 loop spans 15 amino acids. Here the CDR3 DNA reads TGTGCCAGCAGCTTATGGGGGGGGACCTACAATGAGCAGTTCTTC. The encoded protein is CASSLWGGTYNEQFF.

V is TRBV21-1 and J is TRBJ2-7; TRBD1, the table's D call, was not compared with the DNA. TRBV21-1 corresponds to a pseudogene. This CDR3 has 14 residues. The DNA of the CDR3 is TGTGCCAGCAGCGCCCTACCGGGACAGTACGAGCAGTACTTC. Residues: CASSALPGQYEQYF.

This chain connects TRBV9 to TRBJ1-3; D not certain. The CDR3 has 14 amino acids. V lost 0 bases, J lost 0 bases, and 4 bases lay in between. Per germline, CDR1 SGDLS and CDR2 YYNGEE. Here the CDR3 reads CASSVVSSGNTIYF. For the CDR3, the DNA is TGTGCCAGCAGCGTAGTGAGCTCTGGAAACACCATATATTTT.

This clone was observed once. The chain couples TRBV29-1 to TRBJ1-1; D is unclear. The CDR3 is made up of 14 amino acids. Looked up from germline, CDR1 is SQVTM and CDR2 is ANQGSEA. V was pared by 6 bases and J by 1 base, with 15 bases between. For the CDR3, the DNA is TGCAGCGTCAAACCAGACCGGGGGAACACTGAAGCTTTCTTT. Its translation: CSVKPDRGNTEAFF.

The J gene is TRBJ2-3, the V gene TRBV3-1 (or the pseudogene TRBV3-2), with D possibly matching TRBD2 (6 bases). The CDR3 spans 17 residues. Germline CDR1 reads LGHDT; CDR2 reads YNNKEL (reference sequence). V lost 0 bases and J lost 0, with 13 bases in between. This CDR3 reads CASSQDRERASTDTQYF. The DNA for the CDR3 is TGTGCCAGCAGCCAAGATAGGGAGCGGGCGAGCACAGATACGCAGTATTTT.

J is TRBJ1-4 and V is TRBV10-3, with 9 nucleotides matching TRBD1. Germline assignment: CDR1 ENHRY and CDR2 SYGVKD. The CDR3 runs to 14 residues. The V segment lost 8 bases and the J segment 6 bases; nucleotides outside the gene matches: 7. This chain's CDR3 is CAIGRRTGDEKLFF. CDR3 nucleotides: TGTGCCATCGGCCGAAGGACAGGGGATGAAAAACTGTTTTTT.

The sample holds one count of this clone. The chain is built from TRBV7-2 and TRBJ1-1; 8 nucleotides agree with TRBD1. CDR1 and CDR2 (germline): SGHTA, FQGNSA. This CDR3 is 14 amino acids long. V was pared by 4 bases and J by 1 base, with 2 bases of the junction left unmatched. DNA for the CDR3: TGTGCCAGCAGCTCCGGACAGGGGAACACTGAAGCTTTCTTT. This translates into CASSSGQGNTEAFF.

V and J are TRBV25-1 and TRBJ2-1; TRBD2 aligns across 9 bases. The junction had 13 bases not matched to a gene; V was cut back by 2 bases and J by 8 bases. The germline V gene has CDR1 MGHDK and CDR2 SYGVNS. The length of the CDR3 is 17 residues. The CDR3 nucleotides read TGTGCCAGCAGTGAAATCGTGGCTAGCGGGGATGGGCATGAGCAGTTCTTC. Translating gives CASSEIVASGDGHEQFF.

This chain joins TRBV18 and TRBJ1-1; no definite D call. The CDR3 sequence is 15 residues long. The germline CDR1 and CDR2 sequences are KGHSH and LQKENI. The germline V and J ends were trimmed by 3 bases and 0 bases, with 11 bases remaining between them. This chain's CDR3 is CASSPPGIMNTEAFF. The CDR3 DNA reads as TGTGCCAGCTCACCCCCCGGGATAATGAACACTGAAGCTTTCTTT.

This chain connects TRBV9 to TRBJ1-2; TRBD1 aligns across 8 bases. Germline CDR1 is SGDLS and CDR2 is YYNGEE. V was pared by 2 bases and J by 4 bases, with 4 bases of the junction left unmatched. The CDR3 runs to 14 residues. The DNA of the CDR3 is TGTGCCAGCAGCGTTCACAGGGGGGGCTATGGCTACACCTTC. Translating it yields CASSVHRGGYGYTF.

The rearrangement links TRBV10-1 to TRBJ2-5, with TRBD1 as a possible D gene (5 bases). Germline lookup yields CDR1 WNHNN and CDR2 SYGVQD (reference sequence). Between the trimmed V and J ends, which lost 7 bases and 3 bases, there was a span of 9 bases. The CDR3 consists of 12 residues. CDR3 region: CASTQTEETQYF. Written as DNA, the CDR3 is TGCGCCAGCACCCAGACAGAAGAGACCCAGTACTTC.

The V and J genes are TRBV7-2 and TRBJ2-7; 7 nucleotides line up with TRBD2. V lost 1 base to trimming and J lost 5 bases; unmatched junction nucleotides: 5. CDR3 length: 14 amino acids. The germline V gene has CDR1 SGHTA and CDR2 FQGNSA. DNA for the CDR3: TGTGCCAGCAGCTTAGGTCCGACTAGCCACGAGCAGTACTTC. It is translated as CASSLGPTSHEQYF.

The chain joins TRBV19 to TRBJ1-5; no clear D gene. The CDR3 loop spans 12 amino acids. Germline CDR1 and CDR2: LNHDA and SQIVND (reference sequence). Trimming took 3 bases from V and 6 from J, leaving 6 bases between them. CDR3 protein: CASSIASQPQHF. CDR3 nucleotide sequence: TGTGCCAGTAGTATCGCTAGTCAGCCCCAGCATTTT.

The genes are TRBV12-3 or TRBV12-4 and TRBJ2-1, with D unclear. V was shortened by 6 bases and J by 4 bases, with 10 bases between the two germline ends. The CDR3 is 13 residues long. The CDR3 DNA sequence: TGTGCCAGCAGCGATCGGAGTTACAATGAGCAGTTCTTC. It translates to CASSDRSYNEQFF.

The chain recombines TRBV3-1 (or the pseudogene TRBV3-2) with TRBJ1-2; D is possibly TRBD1 (5 bases). This CDR3 is 17 amino acids long. V lost 1 base to trimming and J lost 6 bases, with 21 bases between them. CDR1 LGHDT and CDR2 YNNKEL come from the germline V gene (reference sequence). CDR3 nucleotide sequence: TGTGCCAGCAGCCAAGTGGGCCAGGGTATATTTCGTAATGGCTACACCTTC. Its protein product is CASSQVGQGIFRNGYTF.

The genes are TRBV4-3 and TRBJ2-1, with a weak D call TRBD2 (5 bases). The germline CDR1 and CDR2 sequences are LGHNA and YSLEER. Trimming pared 1 base from V and 0 bases from J, leaving 16 bases between. This CDR3 is built from 18 residues. In DNA, the CDR3 is TGCGCCAGCAGCCAAGCCGCTACTAGTCTCCCCTCCTACAATGAGCAGTTCTTC. Its translation: CASSQAATSLPSYNEQFF.

The chain uses TRBV27 and TRBJ1-2, with TRBD1 matching 7 bases. CDR3 length equals 15 residues. J gave up 0 bases and V 6 bases, and 7 bases lay outside the gene matches. Germline V CDR1 and CDR2: MNHEY, SMNVEV (reference sequence). The DNA for the CDR3 is TGTGCCAGCAGGCCACAGGGGATAGCTAACTATGGCTACACCTTC. Protein: CASRPQGIANYGYTF.

This chain joins TRBV7-2 and TRBJ1-1, with 9 bases aligning to TRBD1. The CDR3 is made up of 14 amino acids. Germline V gives CDR1 SGHTA, CDR2 FQGNSA. The V and J ends lost 5 bases and 5 bases, in that order; junction bases with no gene match: 6. CDR3 bases: TGTGCCAGCAGCCCAGGGGACAGGGCAACTGAAGCTTTCTTT. It translates to CASSPGDRATEAFF. The full variable domain, completed using reference TRBV7-2 and TRBJ1-1, is GAGVSQSPSNKVTEKGKDVELRCDPISGHTALYWYRQSLGQGLEFLIYFQGNSAPDKSGLPSDRFSAERTGGSVSTLTIQRTQQEDSAVYLCASSPGDRATEAFFGQGTRLTVV.

The chain is built from TRBV6-2 or TRBV6-3 and TRBJ2-7; TRBD1 aligns across 8 bases. Trimming took 5 bases from V and 6 from J; bases not matched to a gene: 21. Germline CDR1 and CDR2: MNHEY and SVGEGT. This CDR3 spans 18 amino acids. DNA of the CDR3: TGTGCCAGCAGTCAGGGGGACAGGAACCCCGTTAGGCTTGGCGAGCAGTACTTC. Translation: CASSQGDRNPVRLGEQYF.

This clone has only a few counts. This chain uses TRBV6-5 with TRBJ1-2; 7 positions agree with TRBD1. The germline CDR1 and CDR2 sequences are MNHEY and SVGAGI. Germline trimming cut 7 bases from V and 7 bases from J; bases unmatched to any gene: 9. This CDR3 has 13 amino acids. In nucleotides, the CDR3 is TGTGCCAGCAATCCGACAGGGTATGGTGGCTACACCTTC. Translating gives CASNPTGYGGYTF.

This clone was seen once. CDR3 nucleotides: TGTGCCAGTAGTCGTCAGGGGGTGACCACCTATGGCTACACCTTC. This gives the protein CASSRQGVTTYGYTF. The J gene is TRBJ1-2, the V gene TRBV19, with 7 bases lining up with TRBD1. The CDR3 is made up of 15 amino acids. Germline CDR1 reads LNHDA; CDR2 reads SQIVND (reference sequence). J gave up 4 bases and V 5 bases, and 10 bases lay outside the gene matches.

The chain joins TRBV6-2 or TRBV6-3 to TRBJ2-7, with D perhaps TRBD2 (6 bases). V gave up 2 bases and J gave up 2 bases, with 10 bases separating them. Germline CDR1 reads MNHEY; CDR2 reads SVGEGT. This CDR3 has 14 residues. The CDR3 protein is CASSYPGLAYEQYF. Here the CDR3 DNA reads TGTGCCAGCAGTTACCCGGGACTTGCCTACGAGCAGTACTTC.

DNA of the CDR3: TGCGCCAGCAGCTTGGCCGGGGAAGCTTATATGTATGGCTACACCTTC. This sequence encodes CASSLAGEAYMYGYTF. This rearrangement joins TRBV5-1 to TRBJ1-2; D not resolved. The CDR3 has 16 amino acids. CDR1 is SGHRS and CDR2 is YFSETQ in the germline V gene. Trimming pared 0 bases from V and 5 bases from J, leaving 17 bases between.

There are a few counts of this clone. The rearrangement uses TRBV23-1 and TRBJ1-5, with 7 positions matching TRBD1. TRBV23-1 is assigned to the ORF class and has an uncertain function. V was clipped by 3 bases and J by 1 base; unmatched bases: 9. The CDR3 is 17 amino acids. The CDR3 region is CASSHSTDRVSNQPQHF. In nucleotides, the CDR3 is TGCGCCAGCAGTCACTCCACCGACAGGGTGAGCAATCAGCCCCAGCATTTT.

The chain employs TRBV30 and TRBJ2-7; 15 bases line up with TRBD2. CDR1 GTSNPN and CDR2 SVGIG come from the germline V gene (reference sequence). V was pared by 5 bases and J by 9 bases, with 2 bases of the junction left unmatched. The CDR3 contains 12 residues. CDR3 in amino acids: CAWGTSGRTQYF. The DNA for the CDR3 is TGTGCCTGGGGGACTAGCGGGAGGACGCAGTACTTC.

The rearrangement joins TRBV5-5 to TRBJ2-1; D not resolved. Germline-derived CDR1 and CDR2 are SGHKS and YYEKEE (reference sequence). Trimming stripped 4 bases from V and 3 bases from J, with 11 bases between. The CDR3 spans 14 residues. CDR3 DNA sequence: TGTGCCAGCAGCCGTAGAAATTTCTACAATGAGCAGTTCTTC. It encodes CASSRRNFYNEQFF.

This clone was seen a handful of times. V usage is TRBV29-1 and J usage is TRBJ2-1, with 10 nucleotides matching TRBD1. Germline assignment: CDR1 SQVTM and CDR2 ANQGSEA. With 7 bases clipped from V and 5 bases from J, the junction kept 2 bases outside the gene matches. This CDR3 contains 12 residues. CDR3 nucleotides: TGCAGCGGGGGACAGGGGAACAATGAGCAGTTCTTC. This encodes CSGGQGNNEQFF.